The 29 T cell receptor beta chains below come from one sample, sequenced in a study of T cells in women clearing cervical HPV infection (dated by TCRdb to the late 2010s). Library creation used the immunoSEQ multiplex PCR assay. TCRdb re-hosts the immuneACCESS table, in-frame sequences only. Its copies lack some clones; in the studies checked, an unresolved V gene accounts for under half of them, and the cause for the rest is not known. The record for this sample contains fewer than 30,000 clones. The biggest ten clones account for less than 8.5% of the sample. Sequencing was done on a sample of blood buffy coat. Receptor source: a woman between 18 and 75 years old with a cervical HPV16 infection that either progressed to CIN3+ or cleared (not recorded which).

Regarding this clone: The CDR3 end lies 3 residues beyond the end of the read and is filled in from the germline J gene. J is TRBJ2-7 and V is TRBV2, with TRBD2 matching 9 bases. Germline V gene sequence: CDR1 SNHLY, CDR2 FYNNEI. The V segment lost 5 bases and the J segment 4 bases; nucleotides outside the gene matches: 6. The CDR3 covers 14 residues. The DNA read from the CDR3 is TGTGCCAGCAGTTCCGGGACTAGCCTGTACGAG. The encoded protein is CASSSGTSLYE. The whole CDR3 sequence reads CASSSGTSLYEQYF.

Concerning this clone itself: The read stops 3 residues short of the end of the CDR3; the missing end is completed from the germline J gene. At the DNA level, this CDR3 is encoded by other sequences in the same sample as well. The chain has TRBV5-1 and TRBJ2-7, with 8 positions matching TRBD2. The CDR3 is made up of 14 amino acids. The V and J ends lost 4 bases and 5 bases, in that order; junction bases with no gene match: 8. Germline V gives CDR1 SGHRS, CDR2 YFSETQ. The CDR3 bases that were read are TGCGCCAGCAGCCCGGGGAGCGGGAGCCACGAG. Translating gives CASSPGSGSHE. The whole CDR3 region reads CASSPGSGSHEQYF.

Concerning this clone itself: The read falls 3 residues short of the CDR3 end, and the missing part is taken from the germline J gene. V and J are TRBV7-9 and TRBJ2-4; D gene uncertain. Per germline, CDR1 SEHNR and CDR2 FQNEAQ (reference sequence). The CDR3 consists of 12 residues. CDR3 loop: CASSHPMYGQYF. The sequenced CDR3 bases are TGTGCCAGCAGCCACCCTATGTATGGT.

CDR3 in amino acids: CASSPPLGGERTEAFF. CDR3 DNA, as far as it was read: TGTGCCAGCTCACCACCTCTCGGGGGGGAGAGGACTGAA. The V and J genes are TRBV18 and TRBJ1-1, with a tentative D call TRBD1 (5 bases). The CDR3 goes on 3 residues after the read ends, and that part is filled in from the germline J gene. The CDR3 is 16 amino acids. V dropped 0 bases and J dropped 5 bases, with 16 bases sitting between them. Germline V gives CDR1 KGHSH, CDR2 LQKENI.

Concerning this clone itself: The CDR3 end falls 3 residues outside the read, so it is completed with the germline J gene. The V call is TRBV11-2, the J call TRBJ2-5; D not certain. Germline V gives CDR1 SGHAT, CDR2 FQNNGV. With 4 bases removed from V and 5 bases from J, the gap between germline ends came to 17 bases. The CDR3 extends over 15 amino acids. This chain's CDR3 is CASSSSPPPGETQYF. CDR3 DNA (partial): TGTGCCAGCAGCTCCAGCCCGCCCCCCGGGGAGACC.

A note on this clone: The read terminates 3 residues before the CDR3 end, so the remaining end is supplied by the germline J gene. This chain uses TRBV2 with TRBJ1-5; D gene ambiguous. Looked up from germline, CDR1 is SNHLY and CDR2 is FYNNEI. The V end was cut by 4 bases, the J end by 0 bases, with 10 bases between. The length of the CDR3 is 15 residues. The CDR3: CASSVLPYSNQPQHF. Partial CDR3 DNA: TGTGCCAGCAGTGTACTCCCTTATAGCAATCAGCCC.

With respect to this clone: Read data end 3 residues before the CDR3 end; the end is taken from the germline J gene. The genes are TRBV7-9 and TRBJ2-5; D ambiguous. The germline gives CDR1 SEHNR, CDR2 FQNEAQ (reference sequence). This CDR3 contains 12 residues. With 7 bases removed from V and 1 base from J, the gap between germline ends came to 7 bases. Incomplete CDR3 DNA: TGTGCCAGCACCAATCCCCAAGAGACC. Residues: CASTNPQET. The whole CDR3 sequence is CASTNPQETQYF.

On this clone itself: The CDR3 extends 3 residues past the end of the read, so its final part is completed from the germline J gene. J is TRBJ1-2 and V is TRBV7-2; no definite D call. Germline CDR1 reads SGHTA; CDR2 reads FQGNSA. The CDR3 covers 14 residues. CDR3 amino acids: CASSLVLASDDYTF. The CDR3 bases that were read are TGTGCCAGCAGCTTAGTACTAGCTTCCGATGAC.

The CDR3 bases that were read are TGCGCCAGCAGCTTGGCCGGGACTAGCGGAACCTTGAACACCGGGGAG. Its translation: CASSLAGTSGTLNTGE. The whole CDR3 protein reads CASSLAGTSGTLNTGELFF. The chain employs TRBV5-1 and TRBJ2-2; 11 bases fit TRBD2. The sequenced fragment ends 3 residues before the CDR3 boundary, so the rest is inferred from the germline J gene. V lost 0 bases, J lost 1 base, and 8 bases stayed unmatched. The CDR3 sequence is 19 residues long. Germline values: CDR1 SGHRS, CDR2 YFSETQ.

A note on this clone: The read comes to an end 3 residues before the CDR3 does, leaving the germline J gene to fill in the end. The V and J genes are TRBV7-6 and TRBJ2-3; D might be TRBD1 or TRBD2, each matching 5 bases. Trimming took 5 bases from V and 1 from J, leaving 10 bases between them. Germline-derived CDR1 and CDR2 are SGHVS and FNYEAQ. This CDR3 region has 14 residues. The CDR3 region is CASSAQEGTDTQYF. CDR3 DNA, as far as it was read: TGTGCCAGCAGCGCACAGGAGGGCACAGATACG.

In the case of this clone: Mismatch with germline at one junction end may stem from a read error. Read data end 3 residues before the CDR3 end; the end is taken from the germline J gene. Other DNA sequences within the sample encode an identical CDR3. V usage is TRBV7-6 and J usage is TRBJ1-3; 8 bases fit TRBD1. Germline values: CDR1 SGHVS, CDR2 FNYEAQ. This CDR3 is built from 15 residues. CDR3 DNA, as far as it was read: TGTGCCAGCAGCTTACCACAGGGGGGGGGAAACACA. This sequence encodes CASSLPQGGGNT. The full CDR3 reads CASSLPQGGGNTIYF.

As regards this clone: The DNA ends 3 residues before the CDR3 does, and the rest of the CDR3 is filled in from the germline J gene. This chain links TRBV30 with TRBJ2-3, with D maybe TRBD2 (6 bases). The germline CDR1 and CDR2 sequences are GTSNPN and SVGIG (reference sequence). The V end lost 5 bases, the J end lost 0 bases, and 15 bases lay between the germline ends. The length of the CDR3 is 15 residues. The CDR3 DNA, read in part, is TGTGCCTGGGATAGCGGAAGTGCTAGCACAGATACG. Protein sequence: CAWDSGSASTDT. The whole CDR3 sequence is CAWDSGSASTDTQYF.

Concerning this clone itself: The read stops 3 residues short of the end of the CDR3; the missing end is completed from the germline J gene. The V gene is TRBV18, the J gene TRBJ1-4, with 7 bases aligning to TRBD1. The germline V gene encodes CDR1 KGHSH and CDR2 LQKENI. The CDR3 sequence is 14 residues long. CDR3: CASSQGQSTRILFF. Partial CDR3 DNA: TGTGCCAGCTCACAGGGACAGTCCACTAGAATA.

A word on this clone: The read ends 3 residues shy of where the CDR3 ends; the end is completed using the germline J gene. V usage is TRBV19 and J usage is TRBJ2-7; tentatively, D is TRBD1 or TRBD2 (6 bases each). Trimming left V 6 bases short and J 2 bases short, with 23 bases between. Germline assignment: CDR1 LNHDA and CDR2 SQIVND (reference sequence). This CDR3 is built from 17 residues. The CDR3 bases that were read are TGTGCCAGTAGAAGAACAGGGAGGCCCGACCAACCCTACGAG. This encodes CASRRTGRPDQPYE. The entire CDR3 is CASRRTGRPDQPYEQYF.

A remark on this clone: The read gets to within 3 residues of the CDR3 end, and the germline J gene fills in the rest. The chain carries TRBV6-1 and TRBJ2-7; 9 bases map to TRBD2. V lost 2 bases and J lost 2; bases outside the gene matches: 1. The CDR3 is 14 residues long. Germline V gives CDR1 MNHNS, CDR2 SASEGT. This CDR3 is CASSELAGTYEQYF. The sequenced part of the CDR3 DNA is TGTGCCAGCAGTGAACTAGCGGGGACCTACGAG.

A note on this clone: The observed sequence ends 3 residues before the CDR3 terminus, with the missing tail filled in from the germline J gene. This chain links TRBV18 with TRBJ2-1; D may match TRBD1 or TRBD2 (5 bases each). CDR3 length equals 15 residues. Deletions cut 2 bases from V and 6 bases from J, with 14 bases between. CDR1 KGHSH and CDR2 LQKENI come from the germline V gene. The sequenced part of the CDR3 DNA is TGTGCCAGCTCACCATGGGAGAGGCAGGGCAATGAG. Protein product: CASSPWERQGNE. In full, the CDR3 reads CASSPWERQGNEQFF.

Comment on this clone: The CDR3 end falls 3 residues outside the read, so it is completed with the germline J gene. Other DNA sequences in the same sample also yield this CDR3. The V call is TRBV19, the J call TRBJ1-2, with D possibly matching TRBD1 (5 bases). The CDR3 extends over 14 amino acids. Looked up from germline, CDR1 is LNHDA and CDR2 is SQIVND (reference sequence). Incomplete CDR3 DNA: TGTGCCAGTAGTACCGGGACTAGCGTGTACGAC. It encodes CASSTGTSVYD. The whole CDR3 protein reads CASSTGTSVYDYTF.

Concerning this clone itself: The CDR3 extends 3 residues past the end of the read, so its final part is completed from the germline J gene. The chain uses TRBV19 and TRBJ1-5; tentatively, D is TRBD1 (5 bases). The germline V gene encodes CDR1 LNHDA and CDR2 SQIVND (reference sequence). The CDR3 loop spans 13 amino acids. Trimming took off 6 bases at V and 4 bases at J, with 10 bases between the two ends. Incomplete CDR3 DNA: TGTGCCAGTAGACAGGACCCAAATCAGCCC. Its protein product is CASRQDPNQP. From start to end, the CDR3 is CASRQDPNQPQHF.

As for this clone: Read sequence stops 3 residues before the CDR3 end, and the germline J gene provides the missing end. This chain connects TRBV5-6 to TRBJ2-7, with D perhaps TRBD2 (6 bases). Per the germline V gene, CDR1 is SGHDT and CDR2 is YYEEEE. The CDR3 is 12 residues long. Trimming took off 3 bases at V and 4 bases at J, with 8 bases between the two ends. CDR3 in amino acids: CASSWDLYEQYF. The sequenced CDR3 bases are TGTGCCAGCAGCTGGGACTTATACGAG.

A remark on this clone: The CDR3 extends 3 residues past the end of the read, so its final part is completed from the germline J gene. This chain connects TRBV12-5 to TRBJ2-1, with 8 bases fitting TRBD2. With 9 bases clipped from V and 8 bases from J, the junction kept 12 bases outside the gene matches. CDR1 and CDR2 from the germline V gene are LGHNT and FRNRAP. The CDR3 is 14 residues long. The CDR3 here is CASSRSGRGDEQFF. Incomplete CDR3 DNA: TGTGCTAGCTCTCGGAGCGGGAGAGGCGATGAG.

Details on this clone: The read comes to an end 3 residues before the CDR3 does, leaving the germline J gene to fill in the end. This same CDR3 is encoded by further DNA sequences in the sample. V is TRBV19 and J is TRBJ2-5; D tentatively fits TRBD1 or TRBD2 (5 bases each). The length of the CDR3 is 14 residues. The V end was cut by 2 bases, the J end by 1 base, with 8 bases between. Germline CDR1 reads LNHDA; CDR2 reads SQIVND (reference sequence). CDR3 residues: CASSIRGAQETQYF. Partial CDR3 DNA: TGTGCCAGTAGTATAAGAGGGGCCCAAGAGACC.

With regard to this clone: The read ends 3 residues before the CDR3 terminus; that terminus is restored from the germline J gene. The V and J genes are TRBV20-1 and TRBJ1-6, with 9 nucleotides matching TRBD1. This CDR3 comprises 15 residues. The V segment lost 3 bases and the J segment 10 bases; nucleotides outside the gene matches: 10. CDR1 DFQATT and CDR2 SNEGSKA come from the germline V gene (reference sequence). The CDR3 region is CSASRWGTGKSPLHF. Partial CDR3 DNA: TGCAGTGCTAGTAGATGGGGGACAGGGAAATCACCC.

A remark on this clone: Read sequence stops 3 residues before the CDR3 end, and the germline J gene provides the missing end. V usage is TRBV28 and J usage is TRBJ2-1; 7 positions agree with TRBD1. With 6 bases clipped from V and 2 bases from J, the junction kept 10 bases outside the gene matches. The CDR3 spans 16 residues. The V gene's germline CDR1 is MDHEN and CDR2 SYDVKM. CDR3 sequence: CASSLNRDSTYNEQFF. The part of the CDR3 DNA that was read is TGTGCCAGCAGCCTCAACCGGGACAGTACCTACAATGAG.

Notes on this clone: The read halts 3 residues ahead of the CDR3 end, with the missing end drawn from the germline J gene. This sequence joins TRBV5-1 and TRBJ2-2, with 8 positions matching TRBD1. J gave up 7 bases and V 1 base, and 6 bases lay outside the gene matches. CDR1 and CDR2 (germline): SGHRS, YFSETQ. The CDR3 contains 15 residues. CDR3 amino acids: CASSLPQGAHGELFF. CDR3 DNA, as far as it was read: TGCGCCAGCAGCTTGCCTCAGGGGGCACACGGGGAG.

A remark on this clone: Coverage ceases 3 residues before the CDR3 finishes, and the germline J gene fills in the end. The rearrangement joins TRBV2 to TRBJ2-7; D not resolved. Germline V CDR1 and CDR2: SNHLY, FYNNEI. V was clipped by 5 bases and J by 2 bases, with 7 bases between them. CDR3 length: 12 amino acids. CDR3 DNA (partial): TGTGCCAGCAGTTGGCCGACCTACGAG. Its translation is CASSWPTYE. The complete CDR3 protein is CASSWPTYEQYF.

Comments on this clone: Coverage ceases 3 residues before the CDR3 finishes, and the germline J gene fills in the end. The gene calls are TRBV6-1 and TRBJ2-5; no clear D gene. Trimming left V 2 bases short and J 1 base short, with 8 bases between. Looked up from germline, CDR1 is MNHNS and CDR2 is SASEGT. This CDR3 region has 14 residues. CDR3 loop: CASSEMTSQETQYF. Partial CDR3 DNA: TGTGCCAGCAGTGAAATGACATCCCAAGAGACC.

Turning to this clone: The CDR3 extends 3 residues past the end of the read, so its final part is completed from the germline J gene. The gene calls are TRBV5-1 and TRBJ2-3, with a possible D match to TRBD1 (6 bases). V shed 2 bases and J shed 2 bases, with 9 bases lying between them. This CDR3 region has 14 residues. Germline loops: CDR1 SGHRS, CDR2 YFSETQ. This CDR3 reads CASSLGQTTDTQYF. Incomplete CDR3 DNA: TGCGCCAGCAGCTTAGGACAGACCACAGATACG. The whole variable domain, filled in from reference TRBV5-1 and TRBJ2-3, reads KAGVTQTPRYLIKTRGQQVTLSCSPISGHRSVSWYQQTPGQGLQFLFEYFSETQRNKGNFPGRFSGRQFSNSRSEMNVSTLELGDSALYLCASSLGQTTDTQYFGPGTRLTVL.

Details on this clone: From the germline J gene comes the end of the CDR3, since the read stops 3 residues before it. V is TRBV19 and J is TRBJ2-3; the D gene is possibly TRBD1 (6 bases). Between the trimmed V and J ends, which lost 4 bases and 3 bases, there was a span of 17 bases. The CDR3 is 16 amino acids. Germline CDR1 reads LNHDA; CDR2 reads SQIVND (reference sequence). CDR3 residues: CASSKQGPYATDTQYF. CDR3 DNA (partial): TGTGCCAGTAGTAAACAGGGACCGTACGCTACAGATACG.

Concerning this clone itself: The CDR3 end falls 3 residues outside the read, so it is completed with the germline J gene. This chain uses TRBV2 with TRBJ2-7; possible D gene TRBD1, 6 bases. Germline V gives CDR1 SNHLY, CDR2 FYNNEI. The CDR3 runs to 16 residues. The V end was cut by 1 base, the J end by 0 bases, with 13 bases between. Incomplete CDR3 DNA: TGTGCCAGCAGTGAAGGGAACAGGGTCTTCTCCTACGAG. Its protein is CASSEGNRVFSYE. The entire CDR3 reads CASSEGNRVFSYEQYF.